Here is one T cell receptor (beta chain) with its context. The antigen is unknown. Sequencing was performed with immunoSEQ multiplex PCR; in TCRdb, only in-frame clones are kept and a portion is missing. The table has about 69,000 clones, 94% seen once. The source of the sample is a study of cytomegalovirus exposure and HLA in healthy donors. Study as a whole: Both the approximately 120 validation repertoires and the approximately 700 first-cohort repertoires used the same platform, as reported by a later analysis.

This CDR3 is built from 17 residues. The V and J ends lost 5 bases and 3 bases respectively, with 19 bases between them. Germline V CDR1 and CDR2: SGHTA, FQGTGA. The donors were part of the validation cohort, which consisted of under 150 subjects and was separate from the first cohort of 666 subjects. Findings of the study overall: Rarity held for most TCR sequences, but there were some public TCRs that occurred in many donors. First-cohort TCR clusters tended to co-occur in the 95 to 150 validation repertoires, a later analysis found.

Sequencing was done on a sample of PBMCs. The TCR was taken from a woman in her late teens or twenties in good health and CMV-seronegative. The rearrangement links TRBV7-3 to TRBJ2-2, with D maybe TRBD2 (6 bases). CDR3 residues: CASSPSPGARYTGELFF. CDR3 bases: TGTGCCAGCAGCCCATCTCCGGGAGCCCGTTACACCGGGGAGCTGTTTTTT.